This T cell receptor (beta chain) was documented in a study of metastatic and nonmetastatic thyroid tumors. Until they underwent thyroid surgery, no patient had received any treatment. This clone was recorded many times. Its antigen is unidentified. Regarding the study as a whole: Significantly higher TCR beta diversity was reportedly seen in malignant thyroid tumors than benign nodules, in blood and tumor.

TCRdb re-called clones from the PCR reads using MiXCR. The sample holds roughly 30,000 clones; 20% are singletons and the top ten take over 6.5%. Germline V gene sequence: CDR1 LGHDT, CDR2 YNNKEL (reference sequence). The CDR3 sequence is 12 residues long. The V gene lost 3 bases and the J gene lost 2 bases, with 4 bases spanning the gap. This rearrangement joins TRBV3-1 to TRBJ1-2; D call uncertain. This clonotype originated in a female donor with papillary thyroid cancer or a benign thyroid nodule (not recorded which). Some clones in this sample may be carry-over from other donors' samples. The material sequenced was blood. CDR3 in amino acids: CASSHGNYGYTF. The DNA for the CDR3 is TGTGCCAGCAGCCATGGGAACTATGGCTACACCTTC. The variable domain in full, with the rest retrieved from reference TRBV3-1 and TRBJ1-2, is DTAVSQTPKYLVTQMGNDKSIKCEQNLGHDTMYWYKQDSKKFLKIMFSYNNKELIINETVPNRFSPKSPDKAHLNLHINSLELGDSAVYFCASSHGNYGYTFGSGTRLTVV.